The 18 T cell receptor beta chains given below trace back to one sample, sequenced in a study of blood T cells in healthy people across ages. The use of a sample-barcoded 5' primer and a J-beta primer mix characterized a second PCR of roughly 7 to 12 cycles. Via MiXCR, TCRdb re-called the 5' RACE reads, giving one row per CDR3 protein. The sample carries about 650,000 distinct CDR3 sequences, about 32% recorded once. The sample taken for sequencing was blood. These receptors all come from a woman at least 80 years old in good health.

A word on this clonotype: This clone may be a read error of a much larger clone one base away. The chain has TRBV11-2 and TRBJ2-7; D remains unclear. This CDR3 has 12 residues. Trimming took off 4 bases at V and 7 bases at J, with 11 bases between the two ends. The V gene's germline CDR1 is SGHAT and CDR2 FQNNGV. CDR3 nucleotide sequence: TGTGCCAGCAGCTCAAACGCTGTTGAGCAGTACTTC. Translating it yields CASSSNAVEQYF.

This clonotype was counted a few times. A read error is possible here, since a much larger clone lies one base away. The gene calls are TRBV20-1 and TRBJ2-1; D is uncertain. Germline-derived CDR1 and CDR2 are DFQATT and SNEGSKA (reference sequence). The CDR3 is made up of 12 amino acids. CDR3 residues: CRASDRGDEQFF. The CDR3, as DNA: TGCAGGGCTAGTGACCGTGGGGATGAGCAGTTCTTC.

This clonotype was counted at least ten times. The chain employs TRBV20-1 and TRBJ1-2, with D maybe TRBD1 (5 bases). Germline V gene data show CDR1 as DFQATT and CDR2 as SNEGSKA (reference sequence). The CDR3 extends over 12 amino acids. V lost 4 bases, J lost 7 bases, and 13 bases lay in between. CDR3 DNA sequence: TGCAGTGCTACCAGGGTTTACCTTGGCTACACCTTC. Its protein is CSATRVYLGYTF.

A word on this clonotype: The conserved closing phenylalanine or tryptophan is absent in this CDR3, likely reflecting a read error. The rearrangement links TRBV4-2 to TRBJ2-5, with 9 bases matching TRBD2. The CDR3 extends over 15 amino acids. Germline CDR1 is LGHNA and CDR2 is YNFKEQ. Trimming removed 1 base from V and 9 bases from J; junction bases left unmatched: 9. Written as DNA, the CDR3 is TGTGCCAGCAGCCAAGTTATAGCGGGGGTTGAGGCCCAGTACTTG. This translates into CASSQVIAGVEAQYL.

The CDR3 DNA reads TGTGCCAGCAGTGACCACGGGGTCAGCTCCTACGAGCAGTACTTC. This translates into CASSDHGVSSYEQYF. The genes are TRBV6-6 and TRBJ2-7, with D possibly matching TRBD2 (5 bases). The CDR3 length is 15 residues. Germline CDR1 is MNHNY and CDR2 is SVGAGI (reference sequence). Trimming stripped 5 bases from V and 0 bases from J, with 14 bases between.

The chain uses TRBV27 and TRBJ2-1; D call uncertain. The germline V and J ends were trimmed by 6 bases and 4 bases, with 7 bases remaining between them. The length of the CDR3 is 12 residues. CDR1 and CDR2 from the germline V gene are MNHEY and SMNVEV (reference sequence). The CDR3 nucleotides read TGTGCCAGCAGCATGGGGTACAATGAGCAGTTCTTC. Amino acid sequence: CASSMGYNEQFF.

Comment on this clonotype: A much larger clone sits a single nucleotide away, making a read error possible. The chain employs TRBV12-3 or TRBV12-4 and TRBJ1-2; possible D gene TRBD1, 5 bases. With 10 bases removed from V and 1 base from J, the gap between germline ends came to 19 bases. The CDR3 runs to 15 residues. The CDR3 loop is CANRWTGAINYGYTF. Written as DNA, the CDR3 is TGTGCCAACAGGTGGACCGGGGCGATTAACTATGGCTACACCTTC.

CDR3 DNA: TGTGCCATCAGTGAGTACGGGACAGGGGACAATGAGCAGTTCTTC. Amino acid sequence: CAISEYGTGDNEQFF. The rearrangement links TRBV10-3 to TRBJ2-1; 10 positions match TRBD1. Germline trimming cut 1 base from V and 5 bases from J; bases unmatched to any gene: 2. Germline CDR1 ENHRY, CDR2 SYGVKD. CDR3 length equals 15 residues.

Regarding this clonotype: It may be a read error: a sequence one base away is much more abundant. The chain joins TRBV25-1 to TRBJ2-4; D is ambiguous. Matching the DNA end better, TRBJ2-5 makes the J call doubtful. This CDR3 contains 14 residues. Germline V gene lookup returns CDR1 MGHDK and CDR2 SYGVNS. CDR3 in amino acids: CASRESRNMETQYF. In DNA form, the CDR3 reads TGTGCCAGCAGGGAATCTAGAAATATGGAGACCCAGTACTTC.

This clonotype was detected many times. This chain uses TRBV6-2 or TRBV6-3 with TRBJ2-7; D tentatively reads TRBD1 or TRBD2 (6 bases each). Trimming pared 2 bases from V and 3 bases from J, leaving 11 bases between. The CDR3 has 14 residues. CDR1 and CDR2 from the germline V gene are MNHEY and SVGEGT. The CDR3 loop reads CASSYRGLHYEQYF. CDR3 nucleotides: TGTGCCAGCAGTTACCGGGGGCTCCACTACGAGCAGTACTTC.

This clonotype was seen repeatedly, ten times or more. The chain recombines TRBV28 with TRBJ2-1, with 8 bases identical to TRBD1. V lost 5 bases to trimming and J lost 15 bases; unmatched junction nucleotides: 9. The CDR3 length is 12 residues. Germline CDR1 and CDR2: MDHEN and SYDVKM. CDR3 DNA sequence: TGTGCCAGCAGTCTCCCAGTGGGACAGGCGTTCTTC. This codes for CASSLPVGQAFF.

This clonotype was seen a handful of times. This may be a read error: a much more frequent sequence differs by one nucleotide. The rearrangement links TRBV5-1 to TRBJ2-1; TRBD2 matches 8 bases. The assigned J gene may be wrong: the sequence end matches TRBJ2-7 better. This CDR3 spans 18 amino acids. Germline-derived CDR1 and CDR2 are SGHRS and YFSETQ. The CDR3 here is CASSLVAGFLPSYNEQYF. The CDR3 DNA is TGCGCCAGCAGCTTGGTAGCGGGGTTTCTACCTTCCTACAATGAGCAGTACTTC.

The V call is TRBV6-6, the J call TRBJ1-4; a weak D match, TRBD1 (6 bases). The CDR3 is 14 amino acids. The ends were cut back, 0 bases at V and 8 bases at J, with 10 bases in the middle. Germline CDR1 reads MNHNY; CDR2 reads SVGAGI (reference sequence). The CDR3 here is CASSYSGGAEKLFF. CDR3 DNA sequence: TGTGCCAGCAGTTACTCGGGGGGGGCGGAAAAACTGTTTTTT.

This clonotype appeared many times. The rearrangement uses TRBV5-1 and TRBJ2-4; perhaps TRBD2 as D (5 bases). Deletions cut 4 bases from V and 0 bases from J, with 11 bases between. Germline assignment: CDR1 SGHRS and CDR2 YFSETQ. The CDR3 has 15 residues. CDR3 DNA sequence: TGCGCCAGCAGCCCGGACGGGGTAGCCAAAAACATTCAGTACTTC. Protein product: CASSPDGVAKNIQYF.

This clonotype came up many times. The J gene is TRBJ2-1, the V gene TRBV4-3; no reliable D call. V dropped 0 bases and J dropped 0 bases, with 9 bases sitting between them. The length of the CDR3 is 16 residues. Germline assignment: CDR1 LGHNA and CDR2 YSLEER. In DNA form, the CDR3 reads TGCGCCAGCAGCCAAGATAGCAGTCTCTCCTACAATGAGCAGTTCTTC. This encodes CASSQDSSLSYNEQFF.

This clonotype came up many times. The V gene is TRBV20-1, the J gene TRBJ1-2; TRBD1 is a possible D gene (6 bases). CDR3 size: 15 residues. Between the trimmed V and J ends, which lost 0 bases and 5 bases, there was a span of 16 bases. Germline CDR1 is DFQATT and CDR2 is SNEGSKA (reference sequence). In DNA, the CDR3 is TGCAGTGCTAGAGAGAGACAGGAAGCGGCGTATGGCTACACCTTC. Translated, it gives CSARERQEAAYGYTF.

This clonotype occurred a few times. A much larger clone sits a single nucleotide away, making a read error possible. CDR3 in amino acids: CSAREWGQGGNEQYF. DNA of the CDR3: TGCAGTGCTAGAGAATGGGGACAGGGCGGGAATGAGCAGTACTTC. The chain recombines TRBV20-1 with TRBJ2-5; TRBD1 aligns across 9 bases. This CDR3 region has 15 residues. The V gene's germline CDR1 is DFQATT and CDR2 SNEGSKA (reference sequence). V trimming: 0 bases; J trimming: 11 bases; junction bases outside the gene matches: 13.

This clonotype was seen at least ten times. The chain links TRBV9 to TRBJ2-7; D may correspond to TRBD1 or TRBD2 (5 bases each). Germline V gene data show CDR1 as SGDLS and CDR2 as YYNGEE. Deletions cut 3 bases from V and 3 bases from J, with 10 bases between. CDR3 length equals 13 residues. The CDR3: CASSAGTLYEQYF. Here the CDR3 DNA reads TGTGCCAGCAGCGCCGGGACCCTCTACGAGCAGTACTTC.